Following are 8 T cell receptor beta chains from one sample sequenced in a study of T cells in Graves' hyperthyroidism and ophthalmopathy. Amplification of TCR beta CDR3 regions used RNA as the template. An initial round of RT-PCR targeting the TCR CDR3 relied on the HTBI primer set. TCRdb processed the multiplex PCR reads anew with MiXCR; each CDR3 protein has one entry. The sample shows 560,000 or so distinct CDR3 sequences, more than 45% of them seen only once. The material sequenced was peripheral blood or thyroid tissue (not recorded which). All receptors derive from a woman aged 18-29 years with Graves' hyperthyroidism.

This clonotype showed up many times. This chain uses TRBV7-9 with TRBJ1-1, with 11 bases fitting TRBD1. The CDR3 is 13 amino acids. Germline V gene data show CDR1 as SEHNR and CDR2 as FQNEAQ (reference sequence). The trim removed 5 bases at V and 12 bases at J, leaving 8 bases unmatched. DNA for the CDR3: TGTGCCAGCAGCCGTTGGGACAGGGGGACGACTTTCTTT. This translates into CASSRWDRGTTFF.

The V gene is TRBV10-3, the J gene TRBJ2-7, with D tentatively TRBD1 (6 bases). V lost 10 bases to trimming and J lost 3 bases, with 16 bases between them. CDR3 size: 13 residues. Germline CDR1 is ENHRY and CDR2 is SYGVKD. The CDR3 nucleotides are TGTGCCAGCAGCAAGGGGGTCGGCTACGAGCAGTACTTC. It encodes CASSKGVGYEQYF.

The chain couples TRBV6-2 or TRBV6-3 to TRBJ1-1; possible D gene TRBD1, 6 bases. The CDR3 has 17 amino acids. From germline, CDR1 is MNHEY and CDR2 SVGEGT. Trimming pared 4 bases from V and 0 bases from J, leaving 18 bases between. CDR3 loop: CASSSGGQGPLNTEAFF. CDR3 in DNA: TGTGCCAGCAGTTCGGGTGGGCAGGGGCCGTTGAACACTGAAGCTTTCTTT.

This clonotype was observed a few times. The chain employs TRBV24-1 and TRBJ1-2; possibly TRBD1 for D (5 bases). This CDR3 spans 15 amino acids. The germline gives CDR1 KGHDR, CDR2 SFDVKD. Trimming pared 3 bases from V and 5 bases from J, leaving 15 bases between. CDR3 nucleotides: TGTGCCACCAGTGATAACCGGGACTATGGTTATGGCTACACCTTC. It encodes CATSDNRDYGYGYTF.

The CDR3 is CASSSLAGGGYQETQYF. The CDR3 nucleotides read TGTGCCAGCAGCTCTCTAGCGGGTGGGGGGTACCAAGAGACCCAGTACTTC. The rearrangement joins TRBV7-4 to TRBJ2-5; 8 bases are a match to TRBD2. This CDR3 has 17 residues. CDR1 and CDR2 from the germline V gene are SGHVT and SQSDAQ. The ends lost 4 bases at V and 0 bases at J; junction bases unmatched: 10.

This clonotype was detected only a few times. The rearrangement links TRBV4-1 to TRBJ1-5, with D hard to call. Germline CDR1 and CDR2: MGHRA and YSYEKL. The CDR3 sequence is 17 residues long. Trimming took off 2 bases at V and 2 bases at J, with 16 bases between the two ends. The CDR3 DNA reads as TGCGCCAGCAGCCAAAGTTCTGGGTACTTGCGCAATCAGCCCCAGCATTTT. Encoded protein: CASSQSSGYLRNQPQHF.

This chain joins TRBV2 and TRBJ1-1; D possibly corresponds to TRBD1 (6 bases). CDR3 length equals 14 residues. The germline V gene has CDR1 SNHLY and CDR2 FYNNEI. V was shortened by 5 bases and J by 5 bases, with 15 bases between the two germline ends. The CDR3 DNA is TGTGCCAGCAGTTACTCGAAGACAGGAACTGAAGCTTTCTTT. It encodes CASSYSKTGTEAFF.

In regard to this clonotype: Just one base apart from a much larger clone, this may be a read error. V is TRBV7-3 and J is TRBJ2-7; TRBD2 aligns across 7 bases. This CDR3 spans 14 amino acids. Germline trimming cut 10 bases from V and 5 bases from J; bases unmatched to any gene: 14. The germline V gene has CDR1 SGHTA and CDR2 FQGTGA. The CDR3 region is CAISAPRLADEQYF. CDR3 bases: TGTGCCATCAGTGCCCCGAGGCTAGCGGACGAGCAGTACTTC.